This is a list of T cell receptor beta chains from one sample in a study of cytomegalovirus exposure and HLA in healthy donors. TCRdb's copy holds only in-frame clones and misses some; the assay was immunoSEQ multiplex PCR. The sample contains some 140,000 clones, roughly 80% of which appear only once. Source material: PBMCs. The receptors were sampled from a woman in her forties or fifties in good health and CMV-seropositive. The CDR3 runs from the conserved cysteine through the conserved F or W. Fields, in order: D gene, clone size, V gene, CDR3 length, J gene, CDR3 protein, CDR3 DNA. D genes are given only for firm matches. Size is omitted from some rows. Given values are once, few, many or a class for expanded clones.

TRBD1,NA,TRBV11-2,16,TRBJ2-7,CASSKWTGGPYYEQYF,TGTGCCAGCAGCAAATGGACAGGGGGCCCTTACTACGAGCAGTACTTC
TRBD2,NA,TRBV6-4,14,TRBJ2-3,CASRIAGGSDTQYF,TGTGCCAGCAGAATAGCGGGGGGTTCAGATACGCAGTATTTT
NA,NA,TRBV18,13,TRBJ1-1,CASSQGRDTEAFF,TGTGCCAGCTCGCAGGGGCGGGACACTGAAGCTTTCTTT
NA,NA,TRBV12-5,15,TRBJ2-7,CASGLGDMPPYEQYF,TGTGCTAGTGGTTTGGGAGACATGCCGCCCTACGAGCAGTACTTC
NA,NA,TRBV10-1,19,TRBJ2-2,CASSERGHRRGHNTGELFF,TGCGCCAGCAGTGAGAGGGGCCATCGGCGGGGGCACAACACCGGGGAGCTGTTTTTT
NA,NA,TRBV4-3,13,TRBJ1-5,CASSQDLNQPQHF,TGCGCCAGCAGCCAAGATCTTAATCAGCCCCAGCATTTT
NA,NA,TRBV11-3,15,TRBJ2-5,CASSLGGSLQETQYF,TGTGCCAGCAGCTTAGGGGGCAGCTTACAAGAGACCCAGTACTTC
TRBD1,NA,TRBV30,12,TRBJ2-7,CAWSWDRTEQYF,TGTGCCTGGAGCTGGGACAGGACAGAGCAGTACTTC
TRBD2,NA,TRBV9,16,TRBJ2-2,CASSRTSGGGLGELFF,TGTGCCAGCAGCCGGACTAGCGGGGGAGGTCTCGGGGAGCTGTTTTTT
NA,few,TRBV28,15,TRBJ2-5,CASSRDGQIQETQYF,TGTGCCAGCAGTAGGGACGGACAGATCCAAGAGACCCAGTACTTC
NA,NA,TRBV5-1,15,TRBJ1-1,CASSPVSGSLTEAFF,TGCGCCAGCAGCCCGGTTTCAGGGTCCCTGACTGAAGCTTTCTTT
TRBD1,few,TRBV6-1,15,TRBJ2-7,CASSDSLQGRYEQYF,TGTGCCAGCAGTGACTCACTACAGGGGAGATACGAGCAGTACTTC
NA,NA,TRBV10-3,14,TRBJ1-1,CATGGGVMNTEAFF,TGTGCCACGGGTGGAGGGGTCATGAACACTGAAGCTTTCTTT
TRBD2,NA,TRBV7-9,12,TRBJ2-7,CASSGEGYEQYF,TGTGCCAGCAGCGGGGAGGGGTACGAGCAGTACTTC
NA,NA,TRBV6-1,11,TRBJ1-1,CASSDGVAAFF,TGTGCCAGCAGTGACGGGGTAGCAGCTTTCTTT
TRBD1,NA,TRBV18,14,TRBJ2-7,CASSLTGDSNEQYF,TGTGCCAGCTCACTGACAGGGGACTCGAACGAGCAGTACTTC
TRBD1,few,TRBV29-1,13,TRBJ1-3,CSGGTATGNTIYF,TGCAGCGGGGGGACAGCCACTGGAAACACCATATATTTT
TRBD1,NA,TRBV11-3,14,TRBJ2-1,CASSRGQSNNEQFF,TGTGCCAGCAGCCGGGGACAGTCCAACAATGAGCAGTTCTTC
NA,NA,TRBV4-2,13,TRBJ2-5,CASSHPGEETQYF,TGTGCCAGCAGCCATCCGGGAGAAGAGACCCAGTACTTC
NA,NA,TRBV4-1,17,TRBJ1-2,CASSQDISTASNYGYTF,TGCGCCAGCAGCCAAGATATCTCGACAGCCTCTAACTATGGCTACACCTTC
TRBD1,NA,TRBV4-1,17,TRBJ2-7,CASSQPTFRDRGYEQYF,TGCGCCAGCAGCCAACCCACCTTTAGGGACAGGGGGTACGAGCAGTACTTC
NA,NA,TRBV15,15,TRBJ1-3,CATSSTGISGNTIYF,TGTGCCACCAGCAGTACAGGGATCTCTGGAAACACCATATATTTT
NA,few,TRBV5-1,13,TRBJ2-7,CASSPSGSYEQYF,TGCGCCAGCAGCCCCTCGGGCTCCTACGAGCAGTACTTC
NA,NA,TRBV30,15,TRBJ2-2,CAWSVKPREHGELFF,TGTGCCTGGAGTGTAAAACCCAGGGAACACGGGGAGCTGTTTTTT
NA,NA,TRBV7-2,15,TRBJ1-4,CATSQVSATNEKLFF,TGTGCCACCTCTCAAGTTTCAGCAACTAATGAAAAACTGTTTTTT
NA,NA,TRBV18,15,TRBJ1-1,CASSPGDRMWTEAFF,TGTGCCAGCTCACCCGGAGATAGGATGTGGACTGAAGCTTTCTTT
TRBD2,NA,TRBV7-2,16,TRBJ2-1,CASSLGSGGGYNEQFF,TGTGCCAGCAGCTTAGGTAGCGGGGGGGGCTACAATGAGCAGTTCTTC
NA,NA,TRBV25-1,16,TRBJ1-1,CASSGFRDTMNTEAFF,TGTGCCAGCAGTGGTTTCCGGGACACCATGAACACTGAAGCTTTCTTT
NA,NA,TRBV11-2,14,TRBJ2-3,CASSLGASTDTQYF,TGTGCCAGCAGCTTAGGGGCAAGCACAGATACGCAGTATTTT
TRBD2,NA,TRBV19,16,TRBJ2-5,CASSPKQRTSGETQYF,TGTGCCAGTAGTCCAAAACAAAGGACTAGCGGGGAGACCCAGTACTTC
NA,few,TRBV5-4,13,TRBJ2-1,CASSLTRDNEQFF,TGTGCCAGCAGCTTGACGAGGGACAATGAGCAGTTCTTC
NA,NA,TRBV7-8,16,TRBJ2-7,CASSLAGAVGSYEQYF,TGTGCCAGCAGCTTAGCGGGAGCGGTCGGTTCCTACGAGCAGTACTTC
TRBD2,once,TRBV11-3,15,TRBJ2-3,CASSLGGGATDTQYF,TGTGCCAGCAGCTTAGGCGGGGGGGCAACAGATACGCAGTATTTT
NA,NA,TRBV6-1,13,TRBJ1-2,CASSEAPDIGYTF,TGTGCCAGCAGTGAAGCGCCTGACATAGGCTACACCTTC
NA,few,TRBV11-3,14,TRBJ1-1,CASSFGGHGTEAFF,TGTGCCAGCAGCTTCGGGGGGCATGGCACTGAAGCTTTCTTT
NA,NA,TRBV5-1,13,TRBJ1-1,CASSFAGNTEAFF,TGCGCCAGCAGCTTTGCGGGGAACACTGAAGCTTTCTTT
NA,NA,TRBV5-4,15,TRBJ1-1,CASSQSSGWNTEAFF,TGTGCCAGCAGCCAGAGTTCAGGGTGGAACACTGAAGCTTTCTTT
NA,NA,TRBV7-2,13,TRBJ2-1,CASSLRAGAEQFF,TGTGCCAGCAGCTTAAGGGCGGGGGCTGAGCAGTTCTTC
NA,NA,TRBV2,15,TRBJ1-6,CASSEQGSYNSPLHF,TGTGCCAGCAGTGAACAGGGCTCCTATAATTCACCCCTCCACTTT
NA,NA,TRBV5-5,15,TRBJ1-4,CASSFAGGGGEKLFF,TGTGCCAGCAGCTTCGCGGGGGGCGGAGGTGAAAAACTGTTTTTT
TRBD1,NA,TRBV11-3,16,TRBJ2-7,CASSLSKGQGSYEQYF,TGTGCCAGCAGCTTATCCAAAGGACAGGGTTCCTACGAGCAGTACTTC
TRBD2,NA,TRBV5-4,19,TRBJ2-3,CASRPGAGGPTSHTDTQYF,TGTGCCAGCCGACCGGGAGCGGGGGGCCCGACTTCCCACACAGATACGCAGTATTTT
TRBD1,NA,TRBV7-3,16,TRBJ2-1,CASSLRDRGSLNEQFF,TGTGCCAGCAGCTTAAGGGACAGGGGGAGTTTGAATGAGCAGTTCTTC